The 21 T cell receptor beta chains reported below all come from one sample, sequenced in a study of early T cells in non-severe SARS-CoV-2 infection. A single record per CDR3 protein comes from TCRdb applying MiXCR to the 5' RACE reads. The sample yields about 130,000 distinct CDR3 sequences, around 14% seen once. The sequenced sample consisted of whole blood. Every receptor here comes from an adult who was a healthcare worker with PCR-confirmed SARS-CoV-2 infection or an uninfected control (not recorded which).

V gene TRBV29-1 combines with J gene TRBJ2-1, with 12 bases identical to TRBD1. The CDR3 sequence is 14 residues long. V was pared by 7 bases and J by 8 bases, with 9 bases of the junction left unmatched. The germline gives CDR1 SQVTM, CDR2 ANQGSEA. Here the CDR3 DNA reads TGCAGCGCCCGCCCGGGACAGGGGGCCGATGAGCAGTTCTTC. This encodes CSARPGQGADEQFF.

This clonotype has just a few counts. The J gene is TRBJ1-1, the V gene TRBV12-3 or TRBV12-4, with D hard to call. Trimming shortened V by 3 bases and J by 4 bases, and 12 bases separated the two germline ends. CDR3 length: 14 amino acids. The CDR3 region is CASSFSGSPTEAFF. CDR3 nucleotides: TGTGCCAGCAGTTTCTCGGGAAGTCCCACTGAAGCTTTCTTT.

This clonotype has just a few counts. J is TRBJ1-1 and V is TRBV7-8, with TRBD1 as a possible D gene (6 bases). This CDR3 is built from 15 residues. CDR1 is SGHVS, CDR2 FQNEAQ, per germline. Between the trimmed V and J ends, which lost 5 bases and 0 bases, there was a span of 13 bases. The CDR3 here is CASSVRGSMNTEAFF. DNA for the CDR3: TGTGCCAGCAGCGTCAGGGGATCAATGAACACTGAAGCTTTCTTT.

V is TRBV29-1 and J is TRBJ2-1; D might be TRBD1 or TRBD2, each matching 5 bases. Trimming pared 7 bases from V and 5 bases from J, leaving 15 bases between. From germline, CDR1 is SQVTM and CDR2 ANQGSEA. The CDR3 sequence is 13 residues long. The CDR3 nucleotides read TGCAGCGGGGGGTTCGGAATAAACAATGAGCAGTTCTTC. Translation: CSGGFGINNEQFF.

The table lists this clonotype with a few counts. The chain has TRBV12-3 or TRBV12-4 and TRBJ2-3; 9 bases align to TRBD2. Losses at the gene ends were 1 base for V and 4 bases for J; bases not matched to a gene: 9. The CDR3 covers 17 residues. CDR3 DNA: TGTGCCAGCAGTTTAGGGGGACTAGCCACAGGGCCAGATACGCAGTATTTT. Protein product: CASSLGGLATGPDTQYF.

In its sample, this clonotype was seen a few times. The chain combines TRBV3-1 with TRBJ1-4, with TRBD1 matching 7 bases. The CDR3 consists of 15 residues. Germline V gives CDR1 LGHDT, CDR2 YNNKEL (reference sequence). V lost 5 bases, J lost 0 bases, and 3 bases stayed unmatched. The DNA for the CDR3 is TGTGCCAGCAGCTACCAGGGGGCAACTAATGAAAAACTGTTTTTT. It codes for CASSYQGATNEKLFF.

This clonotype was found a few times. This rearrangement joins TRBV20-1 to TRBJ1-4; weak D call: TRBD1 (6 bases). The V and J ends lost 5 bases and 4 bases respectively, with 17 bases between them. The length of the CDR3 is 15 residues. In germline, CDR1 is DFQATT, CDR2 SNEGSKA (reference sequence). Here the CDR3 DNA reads TGCAGTGCTCCGCTTGCCAAGGGGGGTAATGAAAAACTGTTTTTT. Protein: CSAPLAKGGNEKLFF.

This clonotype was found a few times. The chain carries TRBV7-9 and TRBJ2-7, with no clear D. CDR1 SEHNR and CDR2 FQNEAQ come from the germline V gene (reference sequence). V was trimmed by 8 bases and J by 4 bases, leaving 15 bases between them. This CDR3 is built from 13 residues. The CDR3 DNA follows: TGTGCCAGCGCAAACCCCGGCACTTACGAGCAGTACTTC. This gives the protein CASANPGTYEQYF.

The CDR3 spells CASSQYGTHSGEQFF. Here the CDR3 DNA reads TGTGCCAGCAGCCAATACGGGACCCATTCGGGGGAGCAGTTCTTC. V usage is TRBV3-1 and J usage is TRBJ2-1, with D possibly called TRBD1 or TRBD2 (5 bases each). Trimming pared 2 bases from V and 10 bases from J, leaving 18 bases between. Germline CDR1 and CDR2: LGHDT and YNNKEL (reference sequence). The CDR3 loop spans 15 amino acids.

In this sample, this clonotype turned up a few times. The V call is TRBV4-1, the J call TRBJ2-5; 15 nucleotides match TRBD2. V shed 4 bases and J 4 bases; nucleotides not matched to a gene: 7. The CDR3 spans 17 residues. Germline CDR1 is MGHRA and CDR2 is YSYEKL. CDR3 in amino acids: CASSPRGLAGGRETQYF. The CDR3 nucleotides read TGCGCCAGCAGCCCCCGTGGACTAGCGGGGGGGCGAGAGACCCAGTACTTC.

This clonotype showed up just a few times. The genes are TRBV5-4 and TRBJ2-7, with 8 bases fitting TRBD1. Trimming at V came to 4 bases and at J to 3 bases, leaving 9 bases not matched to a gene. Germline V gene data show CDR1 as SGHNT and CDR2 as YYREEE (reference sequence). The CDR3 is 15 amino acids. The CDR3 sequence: CASSILTGGNYEQYF. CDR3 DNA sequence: TGTGCCAGCAGCATTCTTACAGGGGGGAACTACGAGCAGTACTTC.

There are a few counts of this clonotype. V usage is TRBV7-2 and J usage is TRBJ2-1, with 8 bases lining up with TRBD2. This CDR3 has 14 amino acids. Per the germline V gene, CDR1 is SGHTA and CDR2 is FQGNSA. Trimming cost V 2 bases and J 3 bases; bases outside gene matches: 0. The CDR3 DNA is TGTGCCAGCAGCTTACGGGGGGGCTACAATGAGCAGTTCTTC. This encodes CASSLRGGYNEQFF.

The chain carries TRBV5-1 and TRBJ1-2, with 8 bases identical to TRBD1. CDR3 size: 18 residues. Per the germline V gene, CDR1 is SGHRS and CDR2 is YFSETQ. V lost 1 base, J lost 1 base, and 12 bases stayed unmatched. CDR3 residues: CASSLTGGLGPDNYGYTF. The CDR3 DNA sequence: TGCGCCAGCAGCTTGACAGGGGGTTTAGGTCCGGATAACTATGGCTACACCTTC.

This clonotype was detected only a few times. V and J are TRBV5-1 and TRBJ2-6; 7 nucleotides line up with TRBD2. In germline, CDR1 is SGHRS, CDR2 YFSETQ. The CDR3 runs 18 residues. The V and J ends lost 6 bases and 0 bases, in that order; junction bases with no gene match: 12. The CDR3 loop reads CASKISGGLNSGANVLTF. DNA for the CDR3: TGCGCCAGCAAAATTTCGGGGGGACTGAACTCTGGGGCCAACGTCCTGACTTTC.

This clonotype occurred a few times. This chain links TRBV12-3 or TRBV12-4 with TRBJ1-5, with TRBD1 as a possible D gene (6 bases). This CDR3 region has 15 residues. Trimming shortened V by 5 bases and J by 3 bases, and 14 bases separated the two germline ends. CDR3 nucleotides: TGTGCCAGCAGTCCCCCGGGACATCACAATCAGCCCCAGCATTTT. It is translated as CASSPPGHHNQPQHF.

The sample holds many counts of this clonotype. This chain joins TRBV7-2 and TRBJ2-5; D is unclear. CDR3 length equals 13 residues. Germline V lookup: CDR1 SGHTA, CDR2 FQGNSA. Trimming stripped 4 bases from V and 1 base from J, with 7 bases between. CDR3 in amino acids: CASSYGPQETQYF. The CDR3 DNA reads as TGTGCCAGCAGCTATGGACCCCAAGAGACCCAGTACTTC.

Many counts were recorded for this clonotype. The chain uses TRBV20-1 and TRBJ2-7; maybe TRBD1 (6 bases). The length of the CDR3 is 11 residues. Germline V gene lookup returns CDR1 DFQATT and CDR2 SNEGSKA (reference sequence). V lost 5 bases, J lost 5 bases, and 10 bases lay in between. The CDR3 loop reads CSAGRDNEQYF. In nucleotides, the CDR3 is TGCAGTGCTGGAAGGGACAACGAGCAGTACTTC.

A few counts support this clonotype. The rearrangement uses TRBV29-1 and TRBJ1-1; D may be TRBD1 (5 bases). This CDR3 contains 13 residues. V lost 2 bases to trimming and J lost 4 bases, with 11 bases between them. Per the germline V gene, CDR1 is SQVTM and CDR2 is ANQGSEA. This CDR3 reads CSVERAGSTEAFF. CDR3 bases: TGCAGCGTTGAAAGGGCAGGGAGCACTGAAGCTTTCTTT.

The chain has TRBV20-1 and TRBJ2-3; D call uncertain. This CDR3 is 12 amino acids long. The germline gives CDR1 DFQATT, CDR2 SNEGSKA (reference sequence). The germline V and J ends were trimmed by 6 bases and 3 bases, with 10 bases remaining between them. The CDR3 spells CSADRTTDTQYF. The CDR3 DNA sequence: TGCAGTGCGGATCGAACGACAGATACGCAGTATTTT.

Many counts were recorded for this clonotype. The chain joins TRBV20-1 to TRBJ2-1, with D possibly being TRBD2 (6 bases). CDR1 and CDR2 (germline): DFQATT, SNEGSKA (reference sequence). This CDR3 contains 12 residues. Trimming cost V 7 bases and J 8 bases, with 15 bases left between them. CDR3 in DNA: TGCAGTGTTCCCGCCCGGGGGTATGAGCAGTTCTTC. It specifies CSVPARGYEQFF.

DNA of the CDR3: TGTGCCAGCAGCGGCGGCACAGATACGCAGTATTTT. Translated: CASSGGTDTQYF. The genes are TRBV11-2 and TRBJ2-3; no clear D. The CDR3 totals 12 residues. Deletions cut 5 bases from V and 1 base from J, with 4 bases between. Per germline, CDR1 SGHAT and CDR2 FQNNGV. Full variable domain (missing parts from reference TRBV11-2 and TRBJ2-3): EAGVAQSPRYKIIEKRQSVAFWCNPISGHATLYWYQQILGQGPKLLIQFQNNGVVDDSQLPKDRFSAERLKGVDSTLKIQPAKLEDSAVYLCASSGGTDTQYFGPGTRLTVL.